This is a list of T cell receptor beta chains from one sample in a study of a mutant IDH1 vaccine in newly diagnosed glioma. The antigens for these receptors are not known. TCRdb keeps only in-frame clones here, not all; method: immunoSEQ multiplex PCR. The sample includes approximately 60,000 clones, about 74% of them seen just once. The sequenced sample was PBMCs, obtained from a glioma patient whose treatment included an IDH1 peptide vaccine. The receptor source for this set is a man over 45 with glioma. CDR3s include the opening cysteine and the closing phenylalanine or tryptophan. Each record gives: D gene, clone size, V gene, J gene, CDR3 protein, CDR3 DNA. The D gene is left open where the match is weak. A row's size may be missing; if present it is once, few, many or a size class.

D: NA; size: NA; V: TRBV5-6; J: TRBJ1-4; CDR3: CASSLRWGGNEKLFF; DNA: TGTGCCAGCAGCTTGCGTTGGGGGGGGAATGAAAAACTGTTTTTT
D: TRBD2; size: NA; V: TRBV5-6; J: TRBJ2-5; CDR3: CASSLGEGGERETQYF; DNA: TGTGCCAGCAGCTTGGGGGAGGGTGGGGAGCGGGAGACCCAGTACTTC
D: TRBD2; size: NA; V: TRBV2; J: TRBJ2-5; CDR3: CASTGPGGVMTAQYF; DNA: TGTGCCAGCACCGGACCGGGAGGGGTGATGACGGCCCAGTACTTC
D: NA; size: NA; V: TRBV18; J: TRBJ1-2; CDR3: CASSPTQGYGYTF; DNA: TGTGCCAGCTCACCGACACAGGGCTATGGCTACACCTTC
D: NA; size: few; V: TRBV30; J: TRBJ2-3; CDR3: CAWSVGTVAQDTQYF; DNA: TGTGCCTGGAGTGTAGGCACAGTGGCCCAAGATACGCAGTATTTT
D: NA; size: few; V: TRBV6-1; J: TRBJ1-6; CDR3: CASSVRQRESPLHF; DNA: TGTGCCAGCAGTGTAAGGCAGCGGGAATCACCCCTCCACTTT
D: NA; size: NA; V: TRBV7-2; J: TRBJ2-5; CDR3: CASSSPPETQYF; DNA: TGTGCCAGCAGCTCCCCCCCAGAGACCCAGTACTTC
D: NA; size: few; V: TRBV7-9; J: TRBJ1-5; CDR3: CASSFGSGNQPQHF; DNA: TGTGCCAGCAGCTTTGGGTCAGGCAATCAGCCCCAGCATTTT
D: NA; size: NA; V: TRBV2; J: TRBJ2-7; CDR3: CASSPEVGAYEQYF; DNA: TGTGCCAGCAGTCCTGAGGTAGGGGCCTACGAGCAGTACTTC
D: NA; size: once; V: TRBV9; J: TRBJ1-5; CDR3: CASSVGQDNQPQHF; DNA: TGTGCCAGCAGCGTAGGGCAGGACAATCAGCCCCAGCATTTT
D: NA; size: NA; V: TRBV27; J: TRBJ1-1; CDR3: CASRLMGVNTEAFF; DNA: TGTGCCAGCCGCCTTATGGGGGTGAACACTGAAGCTTTCTTT
D: TRBD1; size: NA; V: TRBV5-1; J: TRBJ2-3; CDR3: CASSLQGALGDTQYF; DNA: TGCGCCAGCAGCCTACAGGGGGCATTAGGAGATACGCAGTATTTT
D: NA; size: NA; V: TRBV5-1; J: TRBJ2-5; CDR3: CASTGSEETQYF; DNA: TGCGCCAGCACCGGATCGGAGGAGACCCAGTACTTC
D: NA; size: once; V: TRBV7-2; J: TRBJ2-3; CDR3: CASSQRTTGGVTQYF; DNA: TGTGCCAGCAGCCAACGGACTACCGGCGGGGTTACGCAGTATTTT
D: NA; size: NA; V: TRBV28; J: TRBJ2-7; CDR3: CASSRRVGEQYF; DNA: TGTGCCAGCAGTCGCAGGGTAGGGGAGCAGTACTTC
D: NA; size: NA; V: TRBV6-4; J: TRBJ2-7; CDR3: CAKINPGTYEQYF; DNA: TGTGCCAAAATAAACCCCGGGACCTACGAGCAGTACTTC
D: NA; size: few; V: TRBV20-1; J: TRBJ1-1; CDR3: CSAGSNTEAFF; DNA: TGCAGTGCTGGGTCGAACACTGAAGCTTTCTTT
D: NA; size: once; V: TRBV5-1; J: TRBJ1-2; CDR3: CASSLGGWEAYGYTF; DNA: TGCGCCAGCAGCCTCGGGGGTTGGGAGGCCTATGGCTACACCTTC
D: NA; size: few; V: TRBV28; J: TRBJ1-2; CDR3: CASSFGAGYGYTF; DNA: TGTGCCAGCAGTTTCGGGGCGGGATATGGCTACACCTTC
D: NA; size: NA; V: TRBV9; J: TRBJ2-5; CDR3: CASSVGRSSQETQYF; DNA: TGTGCCAGCAGCGTCGGCAGGTCCAGTCAAGAGACCCAGTACTTC
D: NA; size: NA; V: TRBV4-3; J: TRBJ1-1; CDR3: CASSPSWGGLNTEAFF; DNA: TGCGCCAGCAGCCCCTCCTGGGGGGGTTTGAACACTGAAGCTTTCTTT
D: TRBD1; size: NA; V: TRBV5-1; J: TRBJ2-2; CDR3: CASVLGGNTGELFF; DNA: TGCGCCAGCGTTTTAGGGGGCAACACCGGGGAGCTGTTTTTT
D: NA; size: NA; V: TRBV7-2; J: TRBJ1-5; CDR3: CASSLPGGGQPQHF; DNA: TGTGCCAGCAGCCTCCCCGGGGGAGGACAGCCCCAGCATTTT
D: NA; size: NA; V: TRBV6-4; J: TRBJ1-4; CDR3: CASTRDRRRHHATNEKLFF; DNA: TGTGCCAGCACTAGGGATAGGAGACGGCACCATGCAACTAATGAAAAACTGTTTTTT
D: NA; size: NA; V: TRBV30; J: TRBJ1-2; CDR3: CAWSVPGIRHGYTF; DNA: TGTGCCTGGAGTGTACCGGGCATCCGGCATGGCTACACCTTC
D: TRBD1; size: few; V: TRBV4-3; J: TRBJ1-1; CDR3: CASSQDKGQLNTEAFF; DNA: TGCGCCAGCAGCCAAGATAAGGGACAGTTGAACACTGAAGCTTTCTTT
D: NA; size: NA; V: TRBV7-2; J: TRBJ2-2; CDR3: CASSSEGGTGELFF; DNA: TGTGCCAGCAGCTCTGAGGGGGGGACCGGGGAGCTGTTTTTT
D: NA; size: NA; V: TRBV7-9; J: TRBJ2-2; CDR3: CASSPPTGRNTGELFF; DNA: TGTGCCAGCAGCCCTCCGACAGGACGGAACACCGGGGAGCTGTTTTTT
D: TRBD1; size: NA; V: TRBV5-6; J: TRBJ2-7; CDR3: CASSSAGTGSYEQYF; DNA: TGTGCCAGCAGCTCCGCCGGGACAGGGAGCTACGAGCAGTACTTC
D: NA; size: NA; V: TRBV19; J: TRBJ1-5; CDR3: CASSPGNLQPQHF; DNA: TGTGCCAGTAGTCCCGGTAACCTTCAGCCCCAGCATTTT
D: NA; size: few; V: TRBV9; J: TRBJ1-1; CDR3: CASSPPLHSQRNTEAFF; DNA: TGTGCCAGCAGCCCTCCCCTTCATAGTCAACGGAACACTGAAGCTTTCTTT
D: NA; size: NA; V: TRBV6-1; J: TRBJ2-7; CDR3: CASSDFRYEQYF; DNA: TGTGCCAGCAGCGACTTCAGGTACGAGCAGTACTTC
D: TRBD2; size: NA; V: TRBV27; J: TRBJ2-2; CDR3: CASSLYGGGTGELFF; DNA: TGTGCCAGCAGTTTATATGGGGGGGGGACCGGGGAGCTGTTTTTT
D: TRBD1; size: NA; V: TRBV5-4; J: TRBJ2-7; CDR3: CASSLKGTDSEYF; DNA: TGTGCCAGCAGCCTCAAAGGGACAGATTCGGAGTACTTC
D: TRBD2; size: NA; V: TRBV4-3; J: TRBJ2-3; CDR3: CASSLGTSIDTQYF; DNA: TGCGCCAGCAGCCTCGGGACTAGCATAGATACGCAGTATTTT
D: NA; size: NA; V: TRBV5-6; J: TRBJ2-7; CDR3: CASSLAETRSYEQYF; DNA: TGTGCCAGCAGCTTGGCCGAGACCAGGTCCTACGAGCAGTACTTC
D: TRBD1; size: NA; V: TRBV30; J: TRBJ2-7; CDR3: CAWSPPGTGSDEQYF; DNA: TGTGCCTGGAGTCCGCCCGGGACAGGGTCGGACGAGCAGTACTTC
D: NA; size: NA; V: TRBV5-1; J: TRBJ1-5; CDR3: CASSTAGDQPQHF; DNA: TGCGCCAGCAGCACAGCTGGTGATCAGCCCCAGCATTTT
D: NA; size: NA; V: TRBV25-1; J: TRBJ1-4; CDR3: CATLGRGKDEKLFF; DNA: TGTGCCACCCTTGGGAGGGGAAAAGATGAAAAACTGTTTTTT
D: NA; size: once; V: TRBV28; J: TRBJ2-2; CDR3: CASSLERGAGRGAGELFF; DNA: TGTGCCAGCAGCCTGGAGAGGGGGGCAGGCAGAGGGGCCGGGGAGCTGTTTTTT
D: TRBD1; size: NA; V: TRBV27; J: TRBJ2-2; CDR3: CASSPRGRDTGELFF; DNA: TGTGCCAGCAGTCCGAGGGGGCGCGACACCGGGGAGCTGTTTTTT
D: NA; size: NA; V: TRBV6-1; J: TRBJ1-1; CDR3: CASTLRGDTEAFF; DNA: TGTGCCAGCACCTTACGGGGGGACACTGAAGCTTTCTTT
D: NA; size: NA; V: TRBV10-1; J: TRBJ1-5; CDR3: CASSGGSNQPQHF; DNA: TGCGCCAGCAGTGGAGGCAGCAATCAGCCCCAGCATTTT
D: NA; size: NA; V: TRBV5-1; J: TRBJ1-6; CDR3: CASSSLANSPLHF; DNA: TGCGCCAGCAGCTCCCTGGCCAATTCACCCCTCCACTTT
D: NA; size: NA; V: TRBV29-1; J: TRBJ1-2; CDR3: CSVSGAYGYTF; DNA: TGCAGCGTCTCGGGGGCCTATGGCTACACCTTC
D: TRBD1; size: NA; V: TRBV6-9; J: TRBJ2-2; CDR3: CASSYSNHGDRGVSGELFF; DNA: TGTGCCAGCAGTTATTCAAATCACGGCGACAGGGGTGTCTCCGGGGAGCTGTTTTTT
D: NA; size: NA; V: TRBV13; J: TRBJ2-1; CDR3: CASSLGPLGNEQFF; DNA: TGTGCCAGCAGCTTAGGACCTTTGGGGAATGAGCAGTTCTTC
D: NA; size: NA; V: TRBV5-6; J: TRBJ2-3; CDR3: CASSRPLGILADTQYF; DNA: TGTGCCAGCAGCCGCCCGCTGGGGATACTAGCAGATACGCAGTATTTT
D: TRBD2; size: few; V: TRBV7-8; J: TRBJ2-1; CDR3: CASLREGFDNEQFF; DNA: TGTGCCAGCCTCCGGGAGGGGTTCGACAATGAGCAGTTCTTC
D: NA; size: NA; V: TRBV25-1; J: TRBJ2-5; CDR3: CASSEPGQETQYF; DNA: TGTGCCAGCAGTGAACCCGGCCAAGAGACCCAGTACTTC
D: TRBD1; size: few; V: TRBV19; J: TRBJ2-7; CDR3: CASSPWDRNYEQYF; DNA: TGTGCCAGTAGCCCCTGGGACAGGAACTACGAGCAGTACTTC